This T cell receptor (beta chain) was identified during a study of shared clonotypes between healthy human individuals. From germline, CDR1 is SGHAT and CDR2 FQNNGV. J gave up 5 bases and V 4 bases, and 4 bases lay outside the gene matches. This CDR3 is 13 amino acids long. Study-wide results and limits: The sampled material consisted only of blood, and tissue repertoires are likely to differ. Naive subsets typically showed greater estimated richness than memory subsets.

Turning to this clone: Its antigen is undetermined.

Researchers ran the assay at a deep level. Only in-frame clones appear in the TCRdb table, and some are missing; sequencing was by immunoSEQ multiplex PCR. Of roughly 2,300,000 clones listed, about nine tenths are singletons. The receptor's source is a young man in good health. Some clones in this sample may be carry-over from other donors' samples. Sequenced sample: naive CD4+ T cells from PBMCs. The subset was: CD45RA+ positively selected. The rearrangement joins TRBV11-2 to TRBJ2-5; TRBD1 matches at 7 bases. The CDR3 loop reads CASSWGQQETQYF. The CDR3 DNA reads as TGTGCCAGCAGCTGGGGACAGCAGGAGACCCAGTACTTC.